Included here is one TCR beta chain sequence, with context. Germline assignment: CDR1 LNHDA and CDR2 SQIVND (reference sequence). V shed 10 bases and J shed 4 bases, with 16 bases lying between them. This CDR3 is built from 14 residues. This record comes from a study of blood T cell repertoires in COVID-19. Looking at the study overall: The cDNA or gDNA used as material had been derived from T cells, B-cell-depleted T cells, or PBMCs.

In the study's own analysis: Amplification of reference gene primers provided the estimated nucleated cell counts. Profiled with immunoSEQ multiplex PCR; TCRdb holds only in-frame clones, not every one. V, J and clone size are those of that table, while D and trimming were read from the DNA. Here the sample spans fewer than 250,000 clones, 75% to 85% being singletons. The V gene is TRBV19, the J gene TRBJ2-2, with D maybe TRBD2 (6 bases). This TCR derives from a human donor in a cohort sampled during active COVID-19. Sequencing was carried out using peripheral blood. The CDR3 region has the DNA TGTGCCACCACCCCCGGGGGTACCACCGGGGAGCTGTTTTTT. Residues: CATTPGGTTGELFF.